The 10 T cell receptor beta chains presented below share a single source sample, sequenced in a study of CD8+ T cells in alopecia areata. RNA extraction and reverse transcription yielded cDNA as sequencing template. Profiling relied on immunoSEQ multiplex PCR, and the TCRdb table lists in-frame clones only, not all of them. The sample includes about 110,000 clones, approximately 55% of them seen just once. Treatment noted: oral pan-JAK inhibitor, 5-10 mg twice daily. Sequencing was performed on CD4+ T cells sorted from blood, taken at week 24, from a patient treated with tofacitinib. The receptors were sampled from a human donor with alopecia areata.

In its sample, this clone was seen a few times. The chain has TRBV5-6 and TRBJ1-2; no clear D. Per the germline V gene, CDR1 is SGHDT and CDR2 is YYEEEE. The CDR3 runs to 14 residues. V lost 4 bases to trimming and J lost 5 bases, with 15 bases between them. The CDR3 loop reads CASSRREFGYGYTF. The CDR3 DNA follows: TGTGCCAGCAGCCGGAGGGAATTCGGGTATGGCTACACCTTC.

This chain joins TRBV29-1 and TRBJ2-7, with 8 bases matching TRBD1. The length of the CDR3 is 12 residues. Trimming at V came to 6 bases and at J to 3 bases, leaving 4 bases not matched to a gene. Germline CDR1 reads SQVTM; CDR2 reads ANQGSEA. The DNA for the CDR3 is TGCAGCGTCTCCGGGACAGGCTACGAGCAGTACTTC. It translates to CSVSGTGYEQYF.

This clone was counted between two and nine times. The chain recombines TRBV30 with TRBJ2-3, with TRBD1 matching 9 bases. The CDR3 is 15 amino acids. J gave up 2 bases and V 3 bases, and 6 bases lay outside the gene matches. Germline V lookup: CDR1 GTSNPN, CDR2 SVGIG (reference sequence). CDR3 sequence: CAWSPGDRDTDTQYF. CDR3 nucleotides: TGTGCCTGGAGCCCCGGGGACAGGGACACAGATACGCAGTATTTT.

This chain links TRBV6-5 with TRBJ2-1; maybe TRBD1 (5 bases). V was trimmed by 5 bases and J by 10 bases, leaving 18 bases between them. Germline CDR1 is MNHEY and CDR2 is SVGAGI. The CDR3 runs to 14 residues. CDR3 sequence reads: CASSRATGTLEQFF. CDR3 in DNA: TGTGCCAGCAGTAGAGCCACAGGAACCCTAGAGCAGTTCTTC.

Here the CDR3 reads CASSLPARDSYGYTF. The CDR3 coding sequence is TGTGCCAGCAGCCTGCCCGCTCGGGACAGCTATGGCTACACCTTC. The chain joins TRBV13 to TRBJ1-2; 7 bases are a match to TRBD1. The CDR3 loop spans 15 amino acids. J was trimmed by 4 bases and V by 5 bases; bases with no gene match: 10. Looked up from germline, CDR1 is PRHDT and CDR2 is FYEKMQ (reference sequence).

The chain links TRBV4-3 to TRBJ2-3; no clear D gene. Germline values: CDR1 LGHNA, CDR2 YSLEER. V shed 0 bases and J shed 5 bases, with 9 bases lying between them. The CDR3 is made up of 14 amino acids. CDR3 sequence: CASSQERRGDTQYF. In DNA form, the CDR3 reads TGCGCCAGCAGCCAAGAAAGGCGAGGAGATACGCAGTATTTT.

In its sample, this clone was seen a few times. The rearrangement joins TRBV4-1 to TRBJ1-2; D remains ambiguous. Deletions cut 0 bases from V and 13 bases from J, with 15 bases between. In germline, CDR1 is MGHRA, CDR2 YSYEKL. This CDR3 spans 13 amino acids. The CDR3 spells CASSQDVGSLSTF. Here the CDR3 DNA reads TGCGCCAGCAGCCAAGATGTAGGGAGTCTAAGCACCTTC.

This clone appeared a few times. V is TRBV21-1 and J is TRBJ2-7; no DNA check was done on the table's D call, TRBD1. TRBV21-1 is a known pseudogene. The CDR3 length is 13 residues. DNA of the CDR3: TGTGCCAGCAGCACCGGGACAGGGAACGAGCAGTACTTC. It encodes CASSTGTGNEQYF.

This clone was seen a few times. CDR3 in amino acids: CASSTGAKNIQYF. In nucleotides, the CDR3 is TGTGCCAGCAGTACAGGGGCCAAAAACATTCAGTACTTC. V usage is TRBV7-3 and J usage is TRBJ2-4, with D possibly being TRBD1 (6 bases). CDR3 length: 13 residues. Germline-derived CDR1 and CDR2 are SGHTA and FQGTGA. Trimming cost V 6 bases and J 1 base, with 7 bases left between them.

The gene calls are TRBV5-1 and TRBJ2-2; D not resolved. The CDR3 extends over 15 amino acids. The germline V and J ends were trimmed by 0 bases and 4 bases, with 10 bases remaining between them. Germline-derived CDR1 and CDR2 are SGHRS and YFSETQ. This CDR3 reads CASSLEGSGTGELFF. The CDR3 DNA is TGCGCCAGCAGCTTGGAAGGTAGTGGCACCGGGGAGCTGTTTTTT.